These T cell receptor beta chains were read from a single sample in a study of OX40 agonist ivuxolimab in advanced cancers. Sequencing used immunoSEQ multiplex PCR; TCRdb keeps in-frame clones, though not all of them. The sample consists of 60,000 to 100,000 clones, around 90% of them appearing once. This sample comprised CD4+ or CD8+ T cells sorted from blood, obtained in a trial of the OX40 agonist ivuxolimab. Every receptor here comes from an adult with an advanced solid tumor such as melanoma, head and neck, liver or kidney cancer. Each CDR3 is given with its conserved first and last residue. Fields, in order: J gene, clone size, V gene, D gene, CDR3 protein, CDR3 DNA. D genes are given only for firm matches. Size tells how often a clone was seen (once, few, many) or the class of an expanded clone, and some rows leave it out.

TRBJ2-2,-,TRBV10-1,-,CASSARGDTGELFF,TGCGCCAGCAGTGCGCGGGGAGACACCGGGGAGCTGTTTTTT
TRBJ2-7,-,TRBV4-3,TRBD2,CASSQDGEGRLSYEQYF,TGCGCCAGCAGCCAAGATGGGGAGGGACGGCTCTCCTACGAGCAGTACTTC
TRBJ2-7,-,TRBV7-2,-,CASSFVLQGRVEQYF,TGTGCCAGCAGCTTTGTTTTACAGGGGAGGGTCGAGCAGTACTTC
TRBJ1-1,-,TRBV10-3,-,CAISVPGIDRQRAFF,TGTGCCATCAGTGTCCCGGGAATAGACCGGCAGCGGGCTTTCTTT
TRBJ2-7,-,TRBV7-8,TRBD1,CASSDPGQGYEQYF,TGTGCCAGCAGCGACCCGGGACAGGGGTACGAGCAGTACTTC
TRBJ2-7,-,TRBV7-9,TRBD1,CASSSMITGVDEQYF,TGTGCCAGCAGCTCGATGATTACAGGGGTCGACGAGCAGTACTTC
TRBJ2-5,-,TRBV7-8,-,CASSLVGAAQETQYF,TGTGCCAGCAGCTTAGTAGGGGCAGCCCAAGAGACCCAGTACTTC
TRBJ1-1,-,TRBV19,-,CASSPSVTMNTEAFF,TGTGCCAGTAGTCCCTCCGTGACCATGAACACTGAAGCTTTCTTT
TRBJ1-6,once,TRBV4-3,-,CASSQVEGSPLHF,TGCGCCAGCAGCCAAGTCGAAGGATCACCCCTCCACTTT
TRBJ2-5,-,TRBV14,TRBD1,CASSPDRAVGQETQYF,TGTGCCAGCAGCCCGGACAGGGCTGTAGGACAAGAGACCCAGTACTTC
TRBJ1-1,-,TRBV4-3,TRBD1,CASSPGTGAPVAEAFF,TGCGCCAGCAGCCCCGGGACAGGGGCACCTGTCGCTGAAGCTTTCTTT
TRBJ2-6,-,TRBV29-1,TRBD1,CSVEAPGQGTGANVLTF,TGCAGCGTTGAAGCCCCTGGACAGGGGACTGGGGCCAACGTCCTGACTTTC
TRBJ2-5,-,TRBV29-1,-,CSVEGGPHITNQETQYF,TGCAGCGTTGAGGGAGGACCACATATTACGAACCAAGAGACCCAGTACTTC
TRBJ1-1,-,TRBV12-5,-,CASGLREITEAFF,TGTGCTAGTGGTTTGAGGGAAATCACTGAAGCTTTCTTT
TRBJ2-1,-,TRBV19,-,CASKGTNYYDEQFF,TGTGCCAGTAAGGGGACAAACTATTACGATGAGCAGTTCTTC
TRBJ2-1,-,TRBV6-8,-,CASGLKQERGSHNEQFF,TGTGCCAGCGGACTCAAACAAGAAAGGGGGTCGCACAATGAGCAGTTCTTC
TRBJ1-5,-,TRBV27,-,CASSLAGSNQPQHF,TGTGCCAGCAGTTTAGCAGGGAGCAATCAGCCCCAGCATTTT
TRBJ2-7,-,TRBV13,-,CASSFTGLYEQYF,TGTGCCAGCAGCTTCACAGGGCTCTACGAGCAGTACTTC
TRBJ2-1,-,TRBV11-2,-,CASSLVPNEQFF,TGTGCCAGCAGCTTAGTCCCCAATGAGCAGTTCTTC
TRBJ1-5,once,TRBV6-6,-,CASSSGIHQPQHF,TGTGCCAGCAGTTCCGGGATCCATCAGCCCCAGCATTTT
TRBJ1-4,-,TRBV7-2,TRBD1,CASSSTPTGKEKLFF,TGTGCCAGCAGCTCAACACCGACAGGGAAGGAAAAACTGTTTTTT
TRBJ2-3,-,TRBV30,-,CAWGAGVNTDTQYF,TGTGCCTGGGGAGCAGGGGTCAACACAGATACGCAGTATTTT
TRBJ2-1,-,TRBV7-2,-,CASSWGVYNEQFF,TGTGCCAGCAGCTGGGGGGTTTACAATGAGCAGTTCTTC
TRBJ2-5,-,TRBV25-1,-,CASSERGHQETQYF,TGTGCCAGCAGTGAACGGGGGCATCAAGAGACCCAGTACTTC
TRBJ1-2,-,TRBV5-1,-,CASSLAGGAFDGYTF,TGCGCCAGCAGCTTGGCGGGGGGAGCCTTTGATGGCTACACCTTC
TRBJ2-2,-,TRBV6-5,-,CASSQPNTGELFF,TGTGCCAGCAGCCAACCGAACACCGGGGAGCTGTTTTTT
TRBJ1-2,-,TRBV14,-,CASSPQGSGYGYTF,TGTGCCAGCAGCCCTCAGGGGAGCGGCTATGGCTACACCTTC
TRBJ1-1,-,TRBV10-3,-,CAISEAIEAYEAFF,TGTGCCATCAGTGAGGCTATCGAGGCCTATGAAGCTTTCTTT
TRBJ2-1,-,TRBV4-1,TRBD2,CASSHPFTSGGPSSYNEQFF,TGCGCCAGCAGCCACCCATTTACTAGCGGGGGCCCGAGCTCCTACAATGAGCAGTTCTTC
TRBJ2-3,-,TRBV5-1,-,CASSLAWLGRGLEDTQYF,TGCGCCAGCAGCTTGGCCTGGCTGGGACGGGGGCTCGAAGATACGCAGTATTTT
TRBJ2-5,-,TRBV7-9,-,CASSSPMGGAAETQYF,TGTGCCAGCAGCTCCCCAATGGGCGGGGCAGCGGAGACCCAGTACTTC
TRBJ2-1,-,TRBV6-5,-,CASSYWQGNEQFF,TGTGCCAGCAGTTACTGGCAGGGCAATGAGCAGTTCTTC
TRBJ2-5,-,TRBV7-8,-,CASSAGTPLETQYF,TGTGCCAGCAGCGCCGGGACTCCCTTGGAGACCCAGTACTTC
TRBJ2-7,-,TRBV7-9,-,CASSSPAGAPGEQYF,TGTGCCAGCAGCTCGCCGGCCGGGGCTCCGGGGGAGCAGTACTTC
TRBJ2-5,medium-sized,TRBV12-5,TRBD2,CASGSTTSGGTQETQYF,TGTGCTAGTGGTTCCACGACTAGCGGGGGGACTCAAGAGACCCAGTACTTC
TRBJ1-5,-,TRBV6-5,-,CASSDKNSNQPQHF,TGTGCCAGCAGTGATAAAAATAGCAATCAGCCCCAGCATTTT
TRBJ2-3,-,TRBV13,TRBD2,CASSFREGESTDTQYF,TGTGCCAGCAGCTTCCGGGAGGGGGAGAGCACAGATACGCAGTATTTT
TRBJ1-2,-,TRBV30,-,CAWSRIWEEAALNYGYTF,TGTGCCTGGAGCCGGATCTGGGAGGAGGCTGCACTGAACTATGGCTACACCTTC
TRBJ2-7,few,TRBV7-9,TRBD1,CASSSFRVQGYEQYF,TGTGCCAGCAGCTCATTTCGAGTACAGGGGTACGAGCAGTACTTC
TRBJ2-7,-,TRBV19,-,CASSPCQYF,TGTGCCAGTAGTCCGTGCCAGTACTTC
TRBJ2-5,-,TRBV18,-,CASSPSEDSQETQYF,TGTGCCAGCTCACCATCTGAGGACAGCCAAGAGACCCAGTACTTC
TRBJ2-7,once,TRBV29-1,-,CSVGGLPYEQYF,TGCAGCGTTGGGGGACTGCCCTACGAGCAGTACTTC
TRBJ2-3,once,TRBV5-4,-,CASSSQTGPHTDTQYF,TGTGCCAGCAGCTCGCAGACAGGACCCCACACAGATACGCAGTATTTT
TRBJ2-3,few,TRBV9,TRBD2,CASSVGTSGGPDTQYF,TGTGCCAGCAGCGTCGGGACTAGCGGGGGCCCAGATACGCAGTATTTT
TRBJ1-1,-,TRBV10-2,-,CASRGPGQNTEAFF,TGCGCCAGCAGGGGGCCGGGACAGAACACTGAAGCTTTCTTT
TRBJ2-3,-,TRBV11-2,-,CASSLDQGPSPSTDTQYF,TGTGCCAGCAGCTTAGATCAGGGGCCTAGCCCTAGCACAGATACGCAGTATTTT
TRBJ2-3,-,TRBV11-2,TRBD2,CASSPPGGFSTDTQYF,TGTGCCAGCAGCCCTCCGGGGGGGTTTAGCACAGATACGCAGTATTTT
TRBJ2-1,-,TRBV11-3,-,CASSPRGASSYNEQFF,TGTGCCAGCAGCCCCCGGGGGGCTAGCTCCTACAATGAGCAGTTCTTC
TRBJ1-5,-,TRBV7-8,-,CASSWSSRVGQPQHF,TGTGCCAGCAGCTGGAGTAGCAGGGTGGGGCAGCCCCAGCATTTT
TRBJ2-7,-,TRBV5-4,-,CASSPNRAPMGEQYF,TGTGCCAGCAGCCCCAATAGGGCCCCTATGGGGGAGCAGTACTTC
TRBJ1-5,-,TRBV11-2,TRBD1,CASSPAGGGQPQHF,TGTGCCAGCAGCCCAGCAGGGGGCGGGCAGCCCCAGCATTTT
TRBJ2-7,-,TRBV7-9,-,CASRLPESPPYEQYF,TGTGCCAGCAGACTCCCGGAGAGCCCCCCCTACGAGCAGTACTTC
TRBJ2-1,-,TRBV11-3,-,CASSFGGWDEQFF,TGTGCCAGCAGCTTTGGCGGGTGGGATGAGCAGTTCTTC
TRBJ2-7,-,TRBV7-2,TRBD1,CASSLGDREYF,TGTGCCAGCAGCTTAGGGGACAGGGAGTACTTC
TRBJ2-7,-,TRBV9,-,CASSAQGYEQYF,TGTGCCAGCAGCGCCCAGGGGTACGAGCAGTACTTC